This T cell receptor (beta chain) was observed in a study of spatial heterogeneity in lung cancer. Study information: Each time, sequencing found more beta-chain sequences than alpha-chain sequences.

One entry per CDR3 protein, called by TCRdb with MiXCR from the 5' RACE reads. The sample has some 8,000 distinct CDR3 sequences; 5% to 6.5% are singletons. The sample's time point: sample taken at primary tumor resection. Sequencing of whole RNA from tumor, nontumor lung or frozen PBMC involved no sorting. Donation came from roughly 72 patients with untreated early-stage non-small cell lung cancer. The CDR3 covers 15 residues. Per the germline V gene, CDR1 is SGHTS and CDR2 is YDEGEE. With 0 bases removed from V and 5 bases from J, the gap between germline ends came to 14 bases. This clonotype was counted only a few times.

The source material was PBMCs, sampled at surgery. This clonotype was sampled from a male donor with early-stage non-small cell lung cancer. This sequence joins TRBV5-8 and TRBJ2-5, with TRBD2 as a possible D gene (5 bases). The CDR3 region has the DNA TGTGCCAGCAGCTTGGCGACTACCCGTTTGGAGACCCAGTACTTC. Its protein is CASSLATTRLETQYF.